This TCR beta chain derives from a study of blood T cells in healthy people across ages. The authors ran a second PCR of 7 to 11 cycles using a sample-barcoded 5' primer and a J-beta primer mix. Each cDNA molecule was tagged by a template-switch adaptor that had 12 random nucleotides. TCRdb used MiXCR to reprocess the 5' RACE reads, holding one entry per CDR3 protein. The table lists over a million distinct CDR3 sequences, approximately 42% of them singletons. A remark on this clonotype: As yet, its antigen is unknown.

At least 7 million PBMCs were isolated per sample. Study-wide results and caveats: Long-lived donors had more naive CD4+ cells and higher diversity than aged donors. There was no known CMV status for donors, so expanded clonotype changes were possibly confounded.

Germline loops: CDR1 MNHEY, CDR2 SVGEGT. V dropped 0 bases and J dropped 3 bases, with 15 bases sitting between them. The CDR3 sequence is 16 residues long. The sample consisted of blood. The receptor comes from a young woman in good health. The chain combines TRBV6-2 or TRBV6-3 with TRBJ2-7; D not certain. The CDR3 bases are TGTGCCAGCAGTTACTCGAACCCCGGGTTCCTCTACGAGCAGTACTTC. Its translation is CASSYSNPGFLYEQYF.